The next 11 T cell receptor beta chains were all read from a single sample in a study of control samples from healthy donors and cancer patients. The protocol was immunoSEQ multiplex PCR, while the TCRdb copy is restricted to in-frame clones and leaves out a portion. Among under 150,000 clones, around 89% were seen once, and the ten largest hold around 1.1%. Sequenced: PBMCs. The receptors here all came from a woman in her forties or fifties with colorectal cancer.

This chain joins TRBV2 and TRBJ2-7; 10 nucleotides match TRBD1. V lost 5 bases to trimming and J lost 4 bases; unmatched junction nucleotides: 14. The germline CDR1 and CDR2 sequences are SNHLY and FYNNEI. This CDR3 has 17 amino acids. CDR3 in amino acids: CASSPTRVGTGEYEQYF. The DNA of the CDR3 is TGTGCCAGCAGTCCAACCCGAGTTGGGACAGGGGAATACGAGCAGTACTTC.

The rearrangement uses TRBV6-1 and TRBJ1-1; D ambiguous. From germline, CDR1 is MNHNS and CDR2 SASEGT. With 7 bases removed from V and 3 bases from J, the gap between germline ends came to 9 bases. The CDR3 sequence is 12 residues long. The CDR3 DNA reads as TGTGCCAGCACTAGAAGCGACACTGAAGCTTTCTTT. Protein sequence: CASTRSDTEAFF.

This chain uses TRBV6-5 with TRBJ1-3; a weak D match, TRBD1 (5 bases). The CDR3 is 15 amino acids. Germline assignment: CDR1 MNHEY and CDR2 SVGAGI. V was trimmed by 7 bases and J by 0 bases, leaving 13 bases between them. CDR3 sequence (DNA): TGTGCCAGCATACAGGACCTCGTCTCTGGAAACACCATATATTTT. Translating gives CASIQDLVSGNTIYF.

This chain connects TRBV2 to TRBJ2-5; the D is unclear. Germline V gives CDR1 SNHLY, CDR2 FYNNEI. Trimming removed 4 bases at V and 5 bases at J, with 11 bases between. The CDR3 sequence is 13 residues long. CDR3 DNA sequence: TGTGCCAGCAGTGGGTTGGAAGGGGAGACCCAGTACTTC. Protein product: CASSGLEGETQYF.

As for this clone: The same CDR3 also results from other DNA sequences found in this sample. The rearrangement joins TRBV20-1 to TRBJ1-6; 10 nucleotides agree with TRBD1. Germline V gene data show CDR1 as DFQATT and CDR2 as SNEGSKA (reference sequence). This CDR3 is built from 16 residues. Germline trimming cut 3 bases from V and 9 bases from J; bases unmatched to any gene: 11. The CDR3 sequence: CSASRGGTGESSPLHF. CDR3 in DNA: TGCAGTGCTAGTAGGGGGGGGACAGGGGAAAGTTCACCCCTCCACTTT.

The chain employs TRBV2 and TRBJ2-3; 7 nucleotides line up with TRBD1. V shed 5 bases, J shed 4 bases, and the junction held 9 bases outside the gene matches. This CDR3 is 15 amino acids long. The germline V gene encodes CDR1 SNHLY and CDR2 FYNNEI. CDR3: CASSRQGSGADTQYF. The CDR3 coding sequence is TGTGCCAGCAGTCGACAGGGATCAGGAGCAGATACGCAGTATTTT.

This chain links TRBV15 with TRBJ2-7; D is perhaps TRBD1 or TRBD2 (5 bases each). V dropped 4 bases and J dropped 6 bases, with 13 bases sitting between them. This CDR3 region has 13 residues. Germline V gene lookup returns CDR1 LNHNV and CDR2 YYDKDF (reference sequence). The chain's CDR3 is CATSTRDLGEQYF. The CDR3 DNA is TGTGCCACCAGCACTAGGGACCTCGGCGAGCAGTACTTC.

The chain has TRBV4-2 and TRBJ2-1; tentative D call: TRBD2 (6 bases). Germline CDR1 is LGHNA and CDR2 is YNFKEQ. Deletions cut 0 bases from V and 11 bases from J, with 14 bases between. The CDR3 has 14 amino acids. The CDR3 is CASSQESGSGKQFF. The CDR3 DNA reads TGTGCCAGCAGCCAAGAGAGTGGTAGCGGAAAGCAGTTCTTC.

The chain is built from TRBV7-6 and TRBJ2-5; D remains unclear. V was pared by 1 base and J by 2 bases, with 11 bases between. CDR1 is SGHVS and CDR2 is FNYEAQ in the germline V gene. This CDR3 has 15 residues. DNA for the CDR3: TGTGCCAGCAGCTTAGGCGTCGACGGACAAGAGACCCAGTACTTC. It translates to CASSLGVDGQETQYF.

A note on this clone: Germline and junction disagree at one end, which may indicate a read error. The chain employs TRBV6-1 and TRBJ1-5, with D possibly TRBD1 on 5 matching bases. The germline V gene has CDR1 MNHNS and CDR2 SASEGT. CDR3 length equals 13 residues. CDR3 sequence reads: CASGELRGQPQHF. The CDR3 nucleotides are TGTGCCAGCGGTGAATTGAGGGGTCAGCCCCAGCATTTT.

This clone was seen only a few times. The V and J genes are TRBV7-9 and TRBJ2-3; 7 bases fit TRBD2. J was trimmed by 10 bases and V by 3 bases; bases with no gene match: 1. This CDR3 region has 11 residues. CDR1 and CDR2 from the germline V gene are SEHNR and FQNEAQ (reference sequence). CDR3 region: CASSFREAQYF. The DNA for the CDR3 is TGTGCCAGCAGCTTTCGGGAGGCGCAGTATTTT.